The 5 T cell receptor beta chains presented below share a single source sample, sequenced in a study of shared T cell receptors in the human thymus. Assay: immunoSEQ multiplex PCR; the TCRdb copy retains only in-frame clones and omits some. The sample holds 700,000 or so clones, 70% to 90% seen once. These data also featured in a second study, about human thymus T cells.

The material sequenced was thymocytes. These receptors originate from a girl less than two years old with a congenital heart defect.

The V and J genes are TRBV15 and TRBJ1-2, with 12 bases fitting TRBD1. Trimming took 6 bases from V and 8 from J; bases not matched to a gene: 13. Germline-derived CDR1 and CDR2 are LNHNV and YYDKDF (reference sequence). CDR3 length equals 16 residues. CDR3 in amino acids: CATRQGTGGETEGYTF. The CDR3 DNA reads TGTGCCACCAGGCAAGGGACAGGGGGCGAAACTGAGGGCTACACCTTC.

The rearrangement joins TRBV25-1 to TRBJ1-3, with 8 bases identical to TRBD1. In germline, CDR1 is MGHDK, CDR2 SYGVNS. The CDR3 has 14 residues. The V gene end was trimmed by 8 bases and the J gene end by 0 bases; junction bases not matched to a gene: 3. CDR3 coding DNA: TGTGCCAGCGGAACAGGGGGCTCTGGAAACACCATATATTTT. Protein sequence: CASGTGGSGNTIYF.

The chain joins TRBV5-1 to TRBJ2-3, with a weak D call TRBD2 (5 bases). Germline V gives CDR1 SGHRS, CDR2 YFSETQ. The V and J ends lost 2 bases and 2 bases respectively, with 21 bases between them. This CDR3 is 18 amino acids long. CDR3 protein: CASSLRSPGKSYTDTQYF. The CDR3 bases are TGCGCCAGCAGCTTACGTTCCCCGGGAAAATCGTACACAGATACGCAGTATTTT.

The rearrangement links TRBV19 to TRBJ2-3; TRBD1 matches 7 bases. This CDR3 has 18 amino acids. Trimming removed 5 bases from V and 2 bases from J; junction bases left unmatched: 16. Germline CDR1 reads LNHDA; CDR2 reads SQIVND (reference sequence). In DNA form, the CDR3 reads TGTGCCAGTAGTCCGCGGTCTCCCGGGACAGAGGCCACAGATACGCAGTATTTT. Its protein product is CASSPRSPGTEATDTQYF. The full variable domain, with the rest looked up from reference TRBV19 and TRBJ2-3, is DGGITQSPKYLFRKEGQNVTLSCEQNLNHDAMYWYRQDPGQGLRLIYYSQIVNDFQKGDIAEGYSVSREKKESFPLTVTSAQKNPTAFYLCASSPRSPGTEATDTQYFGPGTRLTVL.

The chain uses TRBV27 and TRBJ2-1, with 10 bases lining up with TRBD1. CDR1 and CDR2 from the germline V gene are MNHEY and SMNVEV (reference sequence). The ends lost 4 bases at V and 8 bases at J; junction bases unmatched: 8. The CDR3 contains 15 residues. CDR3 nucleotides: TGTGCCAGCAGTTCCCCGGGACAGGGGTTCGATGAGCAGTTCTTC. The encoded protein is CASSSPGQGFDEQFF.